These 11 T cell receptor beta chains were sequenced from one sample in a study of identical twins. In TCRdb, the 5' RACE reads were re-called with MiXCR into one record per CDR3 protein. The sample shows 700,000 or so distinct CDR3 sequences, 8.6% of them seen only once. These same data were also listed under a study on yellow fever vaccine responses in identical twins.

Sequences were obtained from PBMCs. These TCRs come from a woman aged 18-29 years in good health.

This clonotype was recorded many times. J is TRBJ2-3 and V is TRBV7-6; 12 bases align to TRBD2. With 5 bases clipped from V and 3 bases from J, the junction kept 6 bases outside the gene matches. Per the germline V gene, CDR1 is SGHVS and CDR2 is FNYEAQ. The CDR3 loop spans 16 amino acids. As DNA, the CDR3 is TGTGCCAGCAGCACCTACACTAGCGGGGGGACAGATACGCAGTATTTT. It yields the protein CASSTYTSGGTDTQYF.

The chain has TRBV20-1 and TRBJ1-6, with a tentative D call TRBD1 (6 bases). This CDR3 has 14 residues. V was cut by 6 bases and J by 6 bases, with 15 bases left in between. CDR1 DFQATT and CDR2 SNEGSKA come from the germline V gene (reference sequence). CDR3 sequence: CSAVQQGTNSPLHF. As DNA, the CDR3 is TGCAGTGCCGTCCAACAGGGAACTAATTCACCCCTCCACTTT.

The gene calls are TRBV4-1 and TRBJ2-7; no firm D call. The germline gives CDR1 MGHRA, CDR2 YSYEKL. The CDR3 has 9 residues. Deletions cut 0 bases from V and 13 bases from J, with 4 bases between. The CDR3, as DNA: TGCGCCAGCAGCCAAGATCGTTACTTC. It encodes CASSQDRYF.

V gene TRBV24-1 combines with J gene TRBJ2-5; 8 bases map to TRBD2. Germline CDR1 is KGHDR and CDR2 is SFDVKD. The CDR3 has 18 amino acids. V lost 4 bases to trimming and J lost 2 bases; unmatched junction nucleotides: 14. CDR3: CATSDPAPTSAPQETQYF. Here the CDR3 DNA reads TGTGCCACCAGTGACCCCGCCCCGACTAGCGCACCACAAGAGACCCAGTACTTC.

A word on this clonotype: The final CDR3 position lacks the conserved phenylalanine or tryptophan, pointing to a likely read error. The V and J genes are TRBV4-1 and TRBJ2-5; TRBD1 matches 8 bases. The CDR3 extends over 15 amino acids. CDR1 and CDR2 from the germline V gene are MGHRA and YSYEKL. The V and J ends lost 5 bases and 4 bases, in that order; junction bases with no gene match: 9. This CDR3 is CASSFRQGSVETQYL. CDR3 bases: TGCGCCAGCAGCTTTCGACAGGGGTCGGTAGAGACCCAGTACCTC.

This clonotype was observed at least ten times. The chain couples TRBV2 to TRBJ2-7, with 11 positions matching TRBD1. The CDR3 spans 14 residues. V shed 8 bases and J 8 bases; nucleotides not matched to a gene: 11. The germline gives CDR1 SNHLY, CDR2 FYNNEI. CDR3 protein: CASFLVGQGVQQYF. The CDR3 region has the DNA TGTGCCAGCTTTCTGGTGGGACAGGGGGTACAGCAGTACTTC.

The table lists this clonotype with a few counts. J is TRBJ1-6 and V is TRBV20-1, with unresolved D. The germline CDR1 and CDR2 sequences are DFQATT and SNEGSKA (reference sequence). Between the trimmed V and J ends, which lost 0 bases and 8 bases, there was a span of 11 bases. This CDR3 has 14 amino acids. CDR3 sequence reads: CSARDYDQYSPLHF. In nucleotides, the CDR3 is TGCAGTGCTAGAGATTATGACCAATATTCACCCCTCCACTTT.

The table lists this clonotype with a few counts. This rearrangement joins TRBV27 to TRBJ1-1; D perhaps matches TRBD1 (5 bases). CDR3 length: 13 amino acids. Germline V CDR1 and CDR2: MNHEY, SMNVEV (reference sequence). V lost 4 bases and J lost 7, with 13 bases in between. The DNA for the CDR3 is TGTGCCAGCAGTTACGGGGCGAGACTTGAAGCTTTCTTT. This gives the protein CASSYGARLEAFF.

This clonotype was picked up a small number of times. This chain links TRBV3-1 with TRBJ2-1; TRBD2 matches at 8 bases. J lost 6 bases, V lost 0 bases, and 7 bases had no gene match. Germline CDR1 LGHDT, CDR2 YNNKEL (reference sequence). The CDR3 has 16 amino acids. The DNA for the CDR3 is TGTGCCAGCAGCCAAGATTTGGTAGCGGGATCCAATGAGCAGTTCTTC. Protein sequence: CASSQDLVAGSNEQFF.

This clonotype has only a few counts. The rearrangement links TRBV9 to TRBJ2-5; D call uncertain. Germline assignment: CDR1 SGDLS and CDR2 YYNGEE. The CDR3 contains 14 residues. V lost 0 bases and J lost 0, with 6 bases in between. The CDR3 loop reads CASSVELYQETQYF. The CDR3 bases are TGTGCCAGCAGCGTAGAACTCTACCAAGAGACCCAGTACTTC.

This clonotype was seen only a few times. The chain couples TRBV7-2 to TRBJ2-7, with D possibly TRBD1 on 8 matching bases. There are 15 residues in the CDR3. Germline CDR1 and CDR2: SGHTA and FQGNSA. Between the trimmed V and J ends, which lost 5 bases and 3 bases, there was a span of 17 bases. The CDR3 loop is CASSPQRDRIYEQYF. DNA for the CDR3: TGTGCCAGCAGCCCTCAGCGGGACAGGATCTACGAGCAGTACTTC.